Below are 22 T cell receptor beta chains sequenced from a single sample in a study of CD8 T cells in ankylosing spondylitis. A single record per CDR3 protein comes from TCRdb applying MiXCR to the 5' RACE reads. The table records roughly 200,000 distinct CDR3 sequences, about 13% of them present only once. Sequencing used blood, either unsorted or a sorted T cell fraction (not recorded which). Every receptor here comes from a male donor with ankylosing spondylitis or in good health (not recorded which).

This clonotype was seen at least ten times. This sequence joins TRBV4-2 and TRBJ1-4; TRBD1 agrees at 9 bases. Looked up from germline, CDR1 is LGHNA and CDR2 is YNFKEQ. J lost 5 bases, V lost 0 bases, and 4 bases had no gene match. The CDR3 runs 16 residues. CDR3 sequence: CASSQDKGQGNEKLFF. The CDR3 bases are TGTGCCAGCAGCCAAGATAAAGGACAGGGGAATGAAAAACTGTTTTTT.

This clonotype was seen a few times. This chain links TRBV24-1 with TRBJ2-2, with no clear D. This CDR3 region has 13 residues. Per the germline V gene, CDR1 is KGHDR and CDR2 is SFDVKD. The V end was cut by 0 bases, the J end by 6 bases, with 4 bases between. DNA of the CDR3: TGTGCCACCAGTGATTTGGCTGCCGGGGAGCTGTTTTTT. As protein: CATSDLAAGELFF.

The chain employs TRBV7-2 and TRBJ2-1; D may match TRBD1 or TRBD2 (6 bases each). Germline V gene lookup returns CDR1 SGHTA and CDR2 FQGNSA. Trimming stripped 0 bases from V and 3 bases from J, with 18 bases between. This CDR3 region has 18 residues. This CDR3 is CASSLAEPGGGLYNEQFF. CDR3 nucleotide sequence: TGTGCCAGCAGCTTAGCAGAACCAGGAGGGGGGCTCTACAATGAGCAGTTCTTC.

This clonotype came up many times. The rearrangement joins TRBV12-3 or TRBV12-4 to TRBJ2-2, with D maybe TRBD2 (5 bases). This CDR3 contains 15 residues. Deletions cut 7 bases from V and 5 bases from J, with 17 bases between. The CDR3 nucleotides read TGTGCCAGCACCTCCCAAGCCCCGGGAACCGGGGAGCTGTTTTTT. Translating it yields CASTSQAPGTGELFF.

The gene calls are TRBV10-2 and TRBJ2-1; TRBD1 matches 9 bases. The CDR3 is 14 amino acids. The germline V gene has CDR1 WSHSY and CDR2 SAAADI. J lost 3 bases, V lost 5 bases, and 2 bases had no gene match. The CDR3: CASSTGGFYNEQFF. DNA for the CDR3: TGCGCCAGCAGTACAGGGGGCTTCTACAATGAGCAGTTCTTC.

The V and J genes are TRBV2 and TRBJ2-7; D call uncertain. Germline lookup yields CDR1 SNHLY and CDR2 FYNNEI. Trimming removed 4 bases from V and 4 bases from J, with 11 bases in between. This CDR3 region has 13 residues. The CDR3 coding sequence is TGTGCCAGCAGTGCCGGGCGTACGTACGAGCAGTACTTC. It codes for CASSAGRTYEQYF.

The chain joins TRBV5-1 to TRBJ2-1, with D maybe TRBD1 (6 bases). The CDR3 extends over 16 amino acids. The V and J ends lost 3 bases and 1 base respectively, with 14 bases between them. Germline loops: CDR1 SGHRS, CDR2 YFSETQ. CDR3 DNA: TGCGCCAGCAGCTCCGATACAAGGGGGTCCTACAATGAGCAGTTCTTC. Translation gives CASSSDTRGSYNEQFF.

The chain joins TRBV7-2 to TRBJ2-5; tentatively, D is TRBD2 (6 bases). The CDR3 covers 16 residues. V lost 4 bases and J 4 bases, leaving 19 bases between the germline ends. Per the germline V gene, CDR1 is SGHTA and CDR2 is FQGNSA. The CDR3 loop is CASSSRGSRVGETQYF. The CDR3 coding sequence is TGTGCCAGCAGCTCCCGGGGGAGCCGAGTGGGAGAGACCCAGTACTTC.

The V and J genes are TRBV27 and TRBJ1-5; 7 bases align to TRBD1. The CDR3 runs 14 residues. The germline V gene has CDR1 MNHEY and CDR2 SMNVEV (reference sequence). V lost 6 bases to trimming and J lost 3 bases; unmatched junction nucleotides: 5. CDR3 nucleotide sequence: TGTGCCAGCAGGGTAGGGACAGCCAATCAGCCCCAGCATTTT. It yields the protein CASRVGTANQPQHF.

This clonotype has only a few counts. The chain has TRBV4-2 and TRBJ2-5; TRBD2 matches 10 bases. The junction had 3 bases not matched to a gene; V was cut back by 4 bases and J by 4 bases. The germline gives CDR1 LGHNA, CDR2 YNFKEQ. This CDR3 spans 14 amino acids. The CDR3 nucleotides read TGTGCCAGCAGCCCCCGACTAGCGGGAGAGACCCAGTACTTC. It encodes CASSPRLAGETQYF.

J is TRBJ2-7 and V is TRBV4-1; the D is unclear. This CDR3 has 13 residues. Germline assignment: CDR1 MGHRA and CDR2 YSYEKL. Trimming took 3 bases from V and 5 from J, leaving 11 bases between them. The chain's CDR3 is CASSQVGKDEQYF. In nucleotides, the CDR3 is TGCGCCAGCAGCCAGGTGGGTAAGGACGAGCAGTACTTC.

The chain is built from TRBV3-1 and TRBJ2-1, with unresolved D. The germline gives CDR1 LGHDT, CDR2 YNNKEL (reference sequence). Deletions cut 3 bases from V and 7 bases from J, with 7 bases between. This CDR3 region has 12 residues. The CDR3 reads CASSQTGNEQFF. In DNA form, the CDR3 reads TGTGCCAGCAGCCAGACCGGGAATGAGCAGTTCTTC.

In its sample, this clonotype was seen a few times. This chain connects TRBV5-1 to TRBJ1-5; D call uncertain. Germline V CDR1 and CDR2: SGHRS, YFSETQ. CDR3 length: 15 residues. V dropped 0 bases and J dropped 4 bases, with 11 bases sitting between them. CDR3 in DNA: TGCGCCAGCAGCTTGGACGGTGGTTTAAATCAGCCCCAGCATTTT. Protein: CASSLDGGLNQPQHF.

V usage is TRBV4-1 and J usage is TRBJ2-7; D possibly uses TRBD1 or TRBD2 (5 bases each). The CDR3 extends over 15 amino acids. The V end lost 0 bases, the J end lost 0 bases, and 9 bases lay between the germline ends. Germline assignment: CDR1 MGHRA and CDR2 YSYEKL. The CDR3: CASSQEGDHSYEQYF. Written as DNA, the CDR3 is TGCGCCAGCAGCCAAGAGGGGGACCACTCCTACGAGCAGTACTTC.

The chain has TRBV11-1 and TRBJ2-1; TRBD2 matches at 9 bases. The CDR3 runs 17 residues. Germline CDR1 is SGHAT and CDR2 is FQDESV (reference sequence). V lost 4 bases to trimming and J lost 12 bases; unmatched junction nucleotides: 19. The CDR3 region is CASSSPDSGRRAGMQFF. CDR3 sequence (DNA): TGTGCCAGCAGCTCCCCAGACAGCGGGAGGCGCGCGGGAATGCAGTTCTTC.

This clonotype has a count of ten or more. The rearrangement links TRBV5-6 to TRBJ1-1, with D possibly TRBD1 on 6 matching bases. The ends were cut back, 1 base at V and 6 bases at J, with 10 bases in the middle. The CDR3 length is 13 residues. From germline, CDR1 is SGHDT and CDR2 YYEEEE. The CDR3 loop is CASSLHAGAEAFF. In nucleotides, the CDR3 is TGTGCCAGCAGCTTGCATGCAGGGGCTGAAGCTTTCTTT.

The V call is TRBV5-6, the J call TRBJ2-1; 7 bases match TRBD2. The CDR3 covers 15 residues. V was pared by 2 bases and J by 4 bases, with 6 bases of the junction left unmatched. CDR1 and CDR2 from the germline V gene are SGHDT and YYEEEE. CDR3 in amino acids: CASSFSAGSYNEQFF. The CDR3 DNA reads as TGTGCCAGCAGCTTTTCAGCGGGGAGTTACAATGAGCAGTTCTTC.

This clonotype was counted between two and nine times. The chain is built from TRBV9 and TRBJ2-1; a possible D gene is TRBD2 (6 bases). From germline, CDR1 is SGDLS and CDR2 YYNGEE. The CDR3 has 16 amino acids. Trimming took 3 bases from V and 0 from J, leaving 13 bases between them. The CDR3 is CASSGWGENSYNEQFF. The DNA of the CDR3 is TGTGCCAGCAGCGGGTGGGGGGAGAACTCCTACAATGAGCAGTTCTTC.

In this sample, this clonotype turned up once. The rearrangement uses TRBV7-6 and TRBJ2-1; no clear D gene. This CDR3 region has 15 residues. The V end lost 1 base, the J end lost 4 bases, and 11 bases lay between the germline ends. Germline V gene data show CDR1 as SGHVS and CDR2 as FNYEAQ. CDR3 nucleotide sequence: TGTGCCAGCAGCTTAGGGGCTCCTAATTACAATGAGCAGTTCTTC. Translating gives CASSLGAPNYNEQFF.

CDR3 nucleotides: TGTGCCAGCAGTCCTAGACAGGACACCACCGGGGAGCTGTTTTTT. It yields the protein CASSPRQDTTGELFF. This chain links TRBV6-2 or TRBV6-3 with TRBJ2-2, with TRBD1 as a possible D gene (6 bases). V shed 5 bases and J shed 4 bases, with 14 bases lying between them. Germline lookup yields CDR1 MNHEY and CDR2 SVGEGT. This CDR3 contains 15 residues.

About this clonotype itself: Germline is not matched at one junction end, which may reflect a read error. The chain couples TRBV20-1 to TRBJ2-1; the match to TRBD2 covers 7 bases. Germline lookup yields CDR1 DFQATT and CDR2 SNEGSKA (reference sequence). This CDR3 has 17 amino acids. CDR3 in DNA: TGCTGTGCTAGGGTTCTGGGGGGAGGGGTGACCTACAATGAGCAGTTCTTC. Protein sequence: CCARVLGGGVTYNEQFF.

Ten or more counts support this clonotype. The chain has TRBV19 and TRBJ2-1, with a possible D match to TRBD2 (6 bases). Germline V gives CDR1 LNHDA, CDR2 SQIVND (reference sequence). The CDR3 has 15 amino acids. V was cut by 4 bases and J by 4 bases, with 14 bases left in between. The CDR3, as DNA: TGTGCCAGTAGTACCGACGGGACTCCTTACAATGAGCAGTTCTTC. Amino acid sequence: CASSTDGTPYNEQFF.